This T cell receptor (beta chain) appears in the sequencing data of a study of blood T cell repertoires in COVID-19. At the level of the study: Researchers got acute and convalescent COVID-19 samples from the United States, Italy and Spain. Nucleic acid was either cDNA or gDNA, and it came from T cells, B-cell-depleted T cells, or PBMCs.

In the authors' methods: Amplification of reference gene primers provided the estimated nucleated cell counts. TCRdb keeps only in-frame clones here, not all; method: immunoSEQ multiplex PCR. Clone size and V and J calls were adopted from that table, with D and trimming inferred from the DNA. The data contain about 76,000 clones, roughly 80% of them singletons. Germline-derived CDR1 and CDR2 are MNHEY and SVGAGI. V dropped 6 bases and J dropped 3; count of bases not matched to a gene: 4. This CDR3 has 14 amino acids. The specimen was peripheral blood. The clonotype was recovered from an elderly man with acute or convalescent COVID-19. The rearrangement uses TRBV6-5 and TRBJ1-1; 10 positions match TRBD1. The CDR3 here is CASSGTGADTEAFF. CDR3 sequence (DNA): TGTGCCAGCAGCGGGACAGGGGCGGACACTGAAGCTTTCTTT.